The clone carrying this T cell receptor beta chain was seen a handful of times. Its antigen remains unknown. The sample comes from a study of T cell responses to AZD1222 COVID-19 vaccine. Findings of the study overall: The breadth and depth of Spike-specific TCRs increased once two AZD1222 doses had been given. AZD1222 recipients seropositive at baseline numbered only 6 or 7.

Data came from immunoSEQ multiplex PCR; TCRdb stores just in-frame clones and leaves some out. The table records more than 65,000 clones, roughly 85% of them present only once. Germline V CDR1 and CDR2: LGHNA, YNFKEQ. The CDR3 is 15 residues long. Trimming removed 0 bases at V and 5 bases at J, with 11 bases between. Investigators merged groups given second doses at roughly 4 or roughly 12 weeks. The input for sequencing was peripheral blood, taken 28 days after the second AZD1222 dose. The receptor's source is an adult who received the AZD1222 COVID-19 vaccine. The chain recombines TRBV4-2 with TRBJ1-5; D might be TRBD1 (6 bases). The CDR3 protein is CASSQDLGGHQPQHF. The CDR3 DNA reads as TGTGCCAGCAGCCAAGATCTTGGGGGCCATCAGCCCCAGCATTTT.